These 29 T cell receptor beta chains originate from one sample sequenced in a study of blood T cells in healthy people across ages. A second roughly 6 to 12 cycle PCR used barcoded and J-beta primers. TCRdb re-called the 5' RACE reads through MiXCR, storing one row per CDR3 protein. This sample has some 760,000 distinct CDR3 sequences; about 25% occur once, and the top ten carry roughly 9%. The same specimen was also included in a second study, on T cells of mothers and their children.

Source material: blood. The receptors originated from a boy under 18 in good health.

The chain has TRBV13 and TRBJ2-1; 10 bases are a match to TRBD2. V was clipped by 3 bases and J by 6 bases; unmatched bases: 8. In germline, CDR1 is PRHDT, CDR2 FYEKMQ (reference sequence). The CDR3 sequence is 16 residues long. The CDR3 nucleotides read TGTGCCAGCAGCTTCTCCGGGACTAGCGTCCTCAATGAGCAGTTCTTC. Encoded protein: CASSFSGTSVLNEQFF.

The V gene is TRBV4-2, the J gene TRBJ2-1, with 8 positions matching TRBD1. Trimming removed 3 bases from V and 3 bases from J; junction bases left unmatched: 7. The CDR3 length is 16 residues. CDR1 is LGHNA and CDR2 is YNFKEQ in the germline V gene. The CDR3 bases are TGTGCCAGCAGCCACGAGGGACAGGAAAGCTACAATGAGCAGTTCTTC. It encodes CASSHEGQESYNEQFF.

This clonotype turned up a few times. The genes are TRBV5-1 and TRBJ2-6; TRBD2 is a possible D gene (6 bases). The germline CDR1 and CDR2 sequences are SGHRS and YFSETQ. V was clipped by 0 bases and J by 0 bases, with 19 bases between them. The CDR3 spans 20 residues. In DNA form, the CDR3 reads TGCGCCAGCAGCTTGGATAGAACGGGGAGGAAGGGCTCTGGGGCCAACGTCCTGACTTTC. It specifies CASSLDRTGRKGSGANVLTF.

This clonotype was counted at least ten times. The chain uses TRBV4-3 and TRBJ2-1; 14 bases map to TRBD2. This CDR3 spans 16 amino acids. V shed 4 bases and J 4 bases; nucleotides not matched to a gene: 3. Germline loops: CDR1 LGHNA, CDR2 YSLEER. CDR3 coding DNA: TGCGCCAGCAGCCCGACTAGCGGGGGGGCATACAATGAGCAGTTCTTC. Translation: CASSPTSGGAYNEQFF.

This clonotype was picked up a small number of times. This chain uses TRBV11-2 with TRBJ2-1, with no clear D. With the DNA end fitting TRBJ2-5 better, the J assignment may be wrong. Germline V CDR1 and CDR2: SGHAT, FQNNGV. The CDR3 spans 15 residues. This CDR3 reads CASSLESAYEETQYF. DNA for the CDR3: TGTGCCAGCAGCTTAGAAAGCGCCTACGAAGAGACCCAGTACTTC.

CDR3 sequence reads: CASSQAWYEQFF. In nucleotides, the CDR3 is TGTGCCAGCAGCCAAGCTTGGTATGAGCAGTTCTTC. This rearrangement joins TRBV3-1 to TRBJ2-1; D unresolved. The germline V gene encodes CDR1 LGHDT and CDR2 YNNKEL (reference sequence). Deletions cut 1 base from V and 8 bases from J, with 6 bases between. This CDR3 is 12 amino acids long.

The CDR3: CASSLAQGQAYEQYF. CDR3 DNA sequence: TGCGCCAGCAGCTTGGCCCAGGGACAGGCCTACGAGCAGTACTTC. This chain uses TRBV5-1 with TRBJ2-7; 8 bases fit TRBD1. Germline V CDR1 and CDR2: SGHRS, YFSETQ. Unmatched junction bases numbered 4, after V lost 0 bases and J lost 2 bases. The CDR3 is made up of 15 amino acids.

The V gene is TRBV20-1, the J gene TRBJ2-3; either TRBD1 or TRBD2 may fit D (5 bases each). Trimming pared 4 bases from V and 1 base from J, leaving 21 bases between. Germline assignment: CDR1 DFQATT and CDR2 SNEGSKA (reference sequence). The CDR3 runs 17 residues. The CDR3 region is CSANPPGKGVGTDTQYF. The DNA for the CDR3 is TGCAGTGCTAACCCCCCGGGGAAAGGGGTAGGCACAGATACGCAGTATTTT.

The chain carries TRBV12-3 or TRBV12-4 and TRBJ2-7; D gene unclear. The germline V and J ends were trimmed by 3 bases and 2 bases, with 8 bases remaining between them. This CDR3 is built from 13 residues. CDR3 sequence reads: CASSFLSPYEQYF. CDR3 in DNA: TGTGCCAGCAGTTTCCTGAGTCCCTACGAGCAGTACTTC.

The sample holds a few counts of this clonotype. This rearrangement joins TRBV2 to TRBJ1-5; 9 bases are a match to TRBD1. The V gene end was trimmed by 4 bases and the J gene end by 0 bases; junction bases not matched to a gene: 4. CDR1 SNHLY and CDR2 FYNNEI come from the germline V gene. CDR3 length equals 16 residues. The CDR3 DNA is TGTGCCAGCAGTGCCGGGGACAGGGTTAGCAATCAGCCCCAGCATTTT. Translating gives CASSAGDRVSNQPQHF.

This clonotype occurred a few times. The CDR3, as DNA: TGTGCCAGCAGTGAAGCTGGACTAGCGGGGACCTACGAGCAGTACTTC. Translated: CASSEAGLAGTYEQYF. V usage is TRBV6-1 and J usage is TRBJ2-7, with 12 bases lining up with TRBD2. V shed 0 bases, J shed 2 bases, and the junction held 2 bases outside the gene matches. Germline CDR1 reads MNHNS; CDR2 reads SASEGT. The CDR3 extends over 16 amino acids.

This clonotype occurred a few times. Germline and junction disagree at one end, which may indicate a read error. This chain connects TRBV12-3 or TRBV12-4 to TRBJ2-7; 10 nucleotides agree with TRBD2. This CDR3 region has 12 residues. The CDR3 protein is CAATSGDYEQYF. The CDR3 DNA follows: TGTGCCGCTACTAGCGGGGATTACGAGCAATACTTC.

Only a few counts were recorded for this clonotype. The rearrangement links TRBV5-6 to TRBJ1-5; TRBD1 is a possible D gene (5 bases). V shed 0 bases and J shed 2 bases, with 9 bases lying between them. This CDR3 region has 15 residues. Looked up from germline, CDR1 is SGHDT and CDR2 is YYEEEE. As DNA, the CDR3 is TGTGCCAGCAGCTTGGGGGGGAGGCGCAATCAGCCCCAGCATTTT. Amino acids: CASSLGGRRNQPQHF.

The CDR3 nucleotides are TGTGCCAGCAGTCCGGCTGGAACACGCTACGAGCAGTACTTC. This codes for CASSPAGTRYEQYF. J is TRBJ2-7 and V is TRBV28; unclear D gene. Per the germline V gene, CDR1 is MDHEN and CDR2 is SYDVKM. The V and J ends lost 5 bases and 3 bases respectively, with 14 bases between them. The CDR3 is 14 residues long. Together with reference TRBV28 and TRBJ2-7, the CDR3 gives the full variable domain: DVKVTQSSRYLVKRTGEKVFLECVQDMDHENMFWYRQDPGLGLRLIYFSYDVKMKEKGDIPEGYSVSREKKERFSLILESASTNQTSMYLCASSPAGTRYEQYFGPGTRLTVT.

The V and J genes are TRBV12-3 or TRBV12-4 and TRBJ2-5; TRBD2 matches 10 bases. This CDR3 is built from 16 residues. With 5 bases clipped from V and 2 bases from J, the junction kept 8 bases outside the gene matches. The DNA of the CDR3 is TGTGCCAGCAGTCCGCCTAGCGGGGGCCCTCAAGAGACCCAGTACTTC. Its protein is CASSPPSGGPQETQYF.

This clonotype was detected only a few times. J is TRBJ2-7 and V is TRBV4-1, with D tentatively TRBD1 or TRBD2 (5 bases each). Trimming removed 0 bases at V and 4 bases at J, with 13 bases between. The germline gives CDR1 MGHRA, CDR2 YSYEKL. The CDR3 contains 15 residues. This CDR3 reads CASSQERGVSYEQYF. The CDR3 bases are TGCGCCAGCAGCCAAGAGCGAGGGGTATCATACGAGCAGTACTTC.

This clonotype was observed a few times. The chain carries TRBV25-1 and TRBJ2-5; 11 nucleotides line up with TRBD2. Near its end, the DNA agrees better with TRBJ2-1, so the J call may be wrong. From germline, CDR1 is MGHDK and CDR2 SYGVNS. The CDR3 covers 14 residues. The CDR3 DNA reads as TGTGCCAGCGGCACTAGCGGGAGTAGCAATGAGCAGTTCTTC. This codes for CASGTSGSSNEQFF.

In this sample, this clonotype turned up a few times. The chain links TRBV28 to TRBJ2-7; 11 bases agree with TRBD2. The V segment lost 4 bases and the J segment 4 bases; nucleotides outside the gene matches: 9. The CDR3 consists of 16 residues. Germline lookup yields CDR1 MDHEN and CDR2 SYDVKM. The CDR3 sequence is CASSSTGTSGPYEQYF. The CDR3 nucleotides read TGTGCCAGCAGTTCCACCGGGACTAGCGGTCCTTACGAGCAGTACTTC. Drawing the rest from reference TRBV28 and TRBJ2-7, the complete variable domain is DVKVTQSSRYLVKRTGEKVFLECVQDMDHENMFWYRQDPGLGLRLIYFSYDVKMKEKGDIPEGYSVSREKKERFSLILESASTNQTSMYLCASSSTGTSGPYEQYFGPGTRLTVT.

The chain couples TRBV4-2 to TRBJ2-3; D is undetermined. The V and J ends lost 1 base and 2 bases respectively, with 10 bases between them. CDR1 is LGHNA and CDR2 is YNFKEQ in the germline V gene. This CDR3 comprises 15 residues. The CDR3 sequence is CASSQAAFTTDTQYF. In DNA form, the CDR3 reads TGTGCCAGCAGCCAAGCAGCCTTTACCACAGATACGCAGTATTTT.

The rearrangement joins TRBV6-2 or TRBV6-3 to TRBJ2-7, with D unclear. The germline V gene encodes CDR1 MNHEY and CDR2 SVGEGT. The V end was cut by 0 bases, the J end by 2 bases, with 8 bases between. There are 14 residues in the CDR3. The CDR3 reads CASSYSDGTYEQYF. The CDR3 DNA is TGTGCCAGCAGTTACTCTGACGGAACCTACGAGCAGTACTTC.

There are a few counts of this clonotype. The chain employs TRBV4-3 and TRBJ2-2; possible D gene TRBD1, 6 bases. CDR1 LGHNA and CDR2 YSLEER come from the germline V gene. V lost 4 bases and J 3 bases, leaving 9 bases between the germline ends. This CDR3 contains 14 residues. The CDR3 region is CASSPWTDTGELFF. DNA of the CDR3: TGCGCCAGCAGCCCCTGGACAGACACCGGGGAGCTGTTTTTT.

A few counts support this clonotype. This chain links TRBV28 with TRBJ2-3; D is uncertain. Judging by the DNA end, TRBJ1-5 fits better; the J call may be wrong. Germline-derived CDR1 and CDR2 are MDHEN and SYDVKM. The CDR3 has 16 amino acids. CDR3 amino acids: CASSSSAPEITDTQHF. In DNA, the CDR3 is TGTGCCAGCAGTTCATCCGCGCCCGAAATCACAGATACGCAGCATTTT.

This CDR3 is CASSLRLGGSFYGYTF. The CDR3 DNA sequence: TGTGCCAGCAGTTTGAGGTTAGGTGGGAGTTTCTATGGCTACACCTTC. The J gene is TRBJ1-2, the V gene TRBV28; D is uncertain. There are 16 residues in the CDR3. CDR1 MDHEN and CDR2 SYDVKM come from the germline V gene. Trimming left V 3 bases short and J 4 bases short, with 18 bases between.

V is TRBV7-2 and J is TRBJ2-3, with D possibly matching TRBD2 (5 bases). V was pared by 1 base and J by 1 base, with 12 bases between. Looked up from germline, CDR1 is SGHTA and CDR2 is FQGNSA. CDR3 length: 16 amino acids. CDR3 DNA sequence: TGTGCCAGCAGCTTAGACCGGGCCGGGGGCACAGATACGCAGTATTTT. The encoded protein is CASSLDRAGGTDTQYF.

Of note for this clonotype: Its ends do not fully match the called genes, so a read error is possible. The chain is built from TRBV3-1 and TRBJ2-5; D uncertain. Germline CDR1 reads LGHDT; CDR2 reads YNNKEL (reference sequence). There are 13 residues in the CDR3. The CDR3: CASSQGQAEAQYF. The CDR3, as DNA: TGTGCCAGCAGCCAAGGGCAGGCAGAGGCCCAGTACTTC.

To note about this clonotype: Germline and junction disagree at one end, which may indicate a read error. The CDR3 loop is CSVERVSDYGCTF. CDR3 bases: TGCAGCGTTGAAAGGGTGAGCGATTATGGCTGCACCTTC. This chain joins TRBV29-1 and TRBJ1-2; D is unclear. Looked up from germline, CDR1 is SQVTM and CDR2 is ANQGSEA. The CDR3 has 13 residues.

This chain connects TRBV4-3 to TRBJ2-4; D is unresolved. V was clipped by 0 bases and J by 6 bases, with 6 bases between them. There are 13 residues in the CDR3. The germline V gene has CDR1 LGHNA and CDR2 YSLEER. CDR3 coding DNA: TGCGCCAGCAGCCAAGAGTTGAGAAACATTCAGTACTTC. Its protein product is CASSQELRNIQYF.

This clonotype has only a few counts. The chain has TRBV4-1 and TRBJ2-5; D uncertain. The DNA end favors TRBJ2-7, so the J call may be wrong. Germline V CDR1 and CDR2: MGHRA, YSYEKL. CDR3 length equals 10 residues. The CDR3 nucleotides read TGCGGCGTCAGGTCCTACGAGCAGTACTTC. Its protein is CGVRSYEQYF.

The chain uses TRBV5-1 and TRBJ2-7; 15 nucleotides align to TRBD2. Germline assignment: CDR1 SGHRS and CDR2 YFSETQ. The CDR3 runs 16 residues. V dropped 1 base and J dropped 2; count of bases not matched to a gene: 1. For the CDR3, the DNA is TGCGCCAGCAGCTTGAGGACTAGCGGGGGGGCCTACGAGCAGTACTTC. As protein: CASSLRTSGGAYEQYF.